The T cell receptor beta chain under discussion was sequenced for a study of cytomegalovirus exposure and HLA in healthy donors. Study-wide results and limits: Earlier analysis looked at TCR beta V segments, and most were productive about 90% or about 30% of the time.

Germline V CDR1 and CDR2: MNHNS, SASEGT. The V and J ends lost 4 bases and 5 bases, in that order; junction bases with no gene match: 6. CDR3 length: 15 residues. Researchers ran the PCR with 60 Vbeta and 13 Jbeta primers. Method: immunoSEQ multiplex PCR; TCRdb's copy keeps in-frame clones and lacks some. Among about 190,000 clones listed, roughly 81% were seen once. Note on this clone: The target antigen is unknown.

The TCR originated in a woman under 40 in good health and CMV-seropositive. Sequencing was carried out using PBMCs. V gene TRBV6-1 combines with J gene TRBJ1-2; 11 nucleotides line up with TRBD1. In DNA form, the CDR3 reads TGTGCCAGCAGTGGGGGGGACAGGGGGGAATATGGCTACACCTTC. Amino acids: CASSGGDRGEYGYTF.